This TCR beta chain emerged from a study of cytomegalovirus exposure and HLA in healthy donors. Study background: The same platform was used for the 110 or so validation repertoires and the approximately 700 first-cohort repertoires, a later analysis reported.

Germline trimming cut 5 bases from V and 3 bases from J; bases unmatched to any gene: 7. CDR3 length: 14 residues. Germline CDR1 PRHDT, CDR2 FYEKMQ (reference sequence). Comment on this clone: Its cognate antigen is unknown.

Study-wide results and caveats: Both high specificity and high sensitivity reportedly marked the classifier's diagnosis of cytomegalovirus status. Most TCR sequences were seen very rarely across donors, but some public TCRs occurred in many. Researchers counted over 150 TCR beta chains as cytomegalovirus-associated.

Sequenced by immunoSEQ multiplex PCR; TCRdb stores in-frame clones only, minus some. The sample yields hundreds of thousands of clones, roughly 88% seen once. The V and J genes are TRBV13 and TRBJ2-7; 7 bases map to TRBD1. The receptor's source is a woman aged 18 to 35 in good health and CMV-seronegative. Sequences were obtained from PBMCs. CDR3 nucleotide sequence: TGTGCCAGCAGCGCAAGGGACAGTAACTACGAGCAGTACTTC. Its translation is CASSARDSNYEQYF.